The clone carrying this T cell receptor beta chain was counted between two and nine times. The V end was cut by 8 bases, the J end by 4 bases, with 26 bases between. The CDR3 runs to 17 residues. Germline assignment: CDR1 SEHNR and CDR2 FQNEAQ (reference sequence). The sample originates from a study of cytomegalovirus exposure and HLA in healthy donors. Primers for the PCR totalled 60 Vbeta and 13 Jbeta. TCRdb keeps only in-frame clones here, not all; method: immunoSEQ multiplex PCR. The sample lists about 130,000 clones, roughly 8.3% seen once, with less than 7% in the top ten. This chain links TRBV7-9 with TRBJ1-2; possible D gene TRBD1, 5 bases. The specimen sequenced was PBMCs. The origin of this receptor is a man aged 35-49 years in good health and CMV-seronegative. The CDR3: CASLPLGPREGVYGYTF. The CDR3 region has the DNA TGTGCCAGCCTCCCTCTAGGCCCCAGGGAAGGGGTCTATGGCTACACCTTC.